Presented here are 25 T cell receptor beta chains from one specimen sequenced in a study of beta chain features in type 1 diabetes. Findings and caveats of the study: Moderate yet significant TCRB CDR3 shortening was seen in Type 1 diabetes patients in all four CD4+ subsets.

The investigators reverse transcribed all of the isolated RNA, so they sequenced expressed TCRB transcripts. Sequencing used immunoSEQ multiplex PCR; TCRdb keeps in-frame clones, though not all of them. The data show 500,000 to 800,000 clones, roughly an eighth seen once. No antigen is known for these receptors. The sample taken for sequencing was naive CD4+ T cells from blood. The receptors shown here come from a man younger than 45 with type 1 diabetes.

The rearrangement uses TRBV14 and TRBJ2-1; D is uncertain. The CDR3 covers 18 residues. Trimming took 0 bases from V and 1 from J, leaving 16 bases between them. CDR1 and CDR2 from the germline V gene are SGHDN and FVKESK. The CDR3 protein is CASSQDGPWVGSYNEQFF. The DNA of the CDR3 is TGTGCCAGCAGCCAAGACGGGCCGTGGGTTGGGTCCTACAATGAGCAGTTCTTC.

V is TRBV6-5 and J is TRBJ2-1; the match to TRBD1 covers 7 bases. V was clipped by 4 bases and J by 7 bases; unmatched bases: 13. Germline assignment: CDR1 MNHEY and CDR2 SVGAGI. The CDR3 contains 16 residues. The CDR3 nucleotides read TGTGCCAGCAGTTCACAGGGGCAGGTTACAGGGAATGAGCAGTTCTTC. Translation gives CASSSQGQVTGNEQFF.

The rearrangement joins TRBV7-9 to TRBJ1-5; D is uncertain. With 6 bases removed from V and 3 bases from J, the gap between germline ends came to 12 bases. Germline V CDR1 and CDR2: SEHNR, FQNEAQ (reference sequence). CDR3 size: 14 residues. CDR3 protein: CASSPSGYNQPQHF. Written as DNA, the CDR3 is TGTGCCAGCAGTCCATCCGGGTACAATCAGCCCCAGCATTTT.

The chain combines TRBV5-1 with TRBJ2-7; either TRBD1 or TRBD2 may fit D (5 bases each). The CDR3 has 14 amino acids. Germline CDR1 and CDR2: SGHRS and YFSETQ. Between the trimmed V and J ends, which lost 0 bases and 3 bases, there was a span of 10 bases. CDR3 residues: CASSLEGDVYEQYF. CDR3 sequence (DNA): TGCGCCAGCAGCTTGGAAGGGGACGTCTACGAGCAGTACTTC.

The chain recombines TRBV7-9 with TRBJ2-7, with D perhaps TRBD1 (5 bases). Germline lookup yields CDR1 SEHNR and CDR2 FQNEAQ (reference sequence). The V and J ends lost 5 bases and 2 bases respectively, with 22 bases between them. The CDR3 is 17 residues long. The chain's CDR3 is CASSPRWIPGPTYEQYF. In DNA, the CDR3 is TGTGCCAGCAGCCCGAGATGGATCCCAGGGCCCACCTACGAGCAGTACTTC.

The genes are TRBV7-2 and TRBJ2-6; 10 nucleotides agree with TRBD1. The CDR3 totals 18 residues. Trimming cost V 5 bases and J 3 bases; bases outside gene matches: 10. CDR1 is SGHTA, CDR2 FQGNSA, per germline. The CDR3 spells CASSPRDRGLSGANVLTF. The CDR3 region has the DNA TGTGCCAGCAGCCCCCGGGACAGGGGACTAAGTGGGGCCAACGTCCTGACTTTC.

This clone has just one count. J is TRBJ2-5 and V is TRBV11-3, with TRBD2 matching 13 bases. The trim removed 8 bases at V and 6 bases at J, leaving 12 bases unmatched. CDR3 length equals 16 residues. CDR1 SGHNT and CDR2 YENEEA come from the germline V gene. The CDR3 sequence: CASGGTSGALGKTQYF. The DNA for the CDR3 is TGTGCCAGCGGGGGGACTAGCGGGGCCCTAGGGAAGACCCAGTACTTC.

The chain employs TRBV30 and TRBJ2-3, with D hard to call. Germline V lookup: CDR1 GTSNPN, CDR2 SVGIG (reference sequence). CDR3 length equals 13 residues. Trimming shortened V by 6 bases and J by 2 bases, and 12 bases separated the two germline ends. In DNA, the CDR3 is TGTGCCTGCAGCTCCGGGTCCACAGATACGCAGTATTTT. Translating gives CACSSGSTDTQYF.

This clone has more than one count but fewer than ten. This chain uses TRBV11-2 with TRBJ1-2; D uncertain. With 1 base removed from V and 2 bases from J, the gap between germline ends came to 8 bases. CDR3 length equals 14 residues. Germline values: CDR1 SGHAT, CDR2 FQNNGV. In DNA, the CDR3 is TGTGCCAGCAGCTTAGCCGGGCCCAACTATGGCTACACCTTC. As protein: CASSLAGPNYGYTF.

The sample holds a few counts of this clone. Other nucleotide sequences in the sample specify the same CDR3. The chain combines TRBV7-2 with TRBJ2-5; tentatively, D is TRBD1 (6 bases). V lost 0 bases and J lost 5, with 10 bases in between. The CDR3 totals 14 residues. In germline, CDR1 is SGHTA, CDR2 FQGNSA. CDR3 residues: CASSLARGRETQYF. CDR3 DNA sequence: TGTGCCAGCAGCTTAGCCAGGGGACGGGAGACCCAGTACTTC. The full variable domain, completed using reference TRBV7-2 and TRBJ2-5, is GAGVSQSPSNKVTEKGKDVELRCDPISGHTALYWYRQSLGQGLEFLIYFQGNSAPDKSGLPSDRFSAERTGGSVSTLTIQRTQQEDSAVYLCASSLARGRETQYFGPGTRLLVL.

This clone was seen only a few times. This chain uses TRBV2 with TRBJ1-2, with D possibly matching TRBD1 (5 bases). V was trimmed by 8 bases and J by 4 bases, leaving 11 bases between them. The V gene's germline CDR1 is SNHLY and CDR2 FYNNEI. The CDR3 has 12 residues. The CDR3 DNA reads as TGTGCCAGCTCGACAGATTTCTATGGCTACACCTTC. Translation gives CASSTDFYGYTF.

J is TRBJ2-3 and V is TRBV4-3, with TRBD2 matching 11 bases. Germline CDR1 and CDR2: LGHNA and YSLEER. The CDR3 contains 16 residues. J gave up 6 bases and V 1 base, and 6 bases lay outside the gene matches. CDR3 sequence reads: CASSQVIAGGLDTQYF. DNA of the CDR3: TGCGCCAGCAGCCAAGTAATAGCGGGGGGGTTGGATACGCAGTATTTT.

The J gene is TRBJ1-5, the V gene TRBV7-2; 7 bases are a match to TRBD1. Germline CDR1 reads SGHTA; CDR2 reads FQGNSA. J lost 12 bases, V lost 4 bases, and 6 bases had no gene match. The CDR3 contains 12 residues. The CDR3 loop is CASSYSGGSQHF. The DNA of the CDR3 is TGTGCCAGCAGCTACTCAGGGGGGAGCCAGCATTTT.

The genes are TRBV9 and TRBJ2-1; 11 bases align to TRBD2. Germline V CDR1 and CDR2: SGDLS, YYNGEE. Germline trimming cut 1 base from V and 5 bases from J; bases unmatched to any gene: 5. CDR3 length equals 16 residues. The CDR3 is CASSVRLAGGHNEQFF. CDR3 sequence (DNA): TGTGCCAGCAGCGTAAGGCTAGCGGGGGGACACAATGAGCAGTTCTTC.

This rearrangement joins TRBV5-1 to TRBJ2-1; no clear D. In germline, CDR1 is SGHRS, CDR2 YFSETQ. V lost 0 bases and J lost 8, with 12 bases in between. This CDR3 spans 14 amino acids. CDR3 in DNA: TGCGCCAGCAGCTTGGGGGGTAACTATGATGAGCAGTTCTTC. Protein product: CASSLGGNYDEQFF.

The genes are TRBV6-5 and TRBJ1-5; perhaps TRBD1 as D (6 bases). Trimming removed 5 bases from V and 5 bases from J, with 13 bases in between. Germline lookup yields CDR1 MNHEY and CDR2 SVGAGI. The CDR3 is made up of 14 amino acids. The CDR3 here is CASSRDRNYQPQHF. In nucleotides, the CDR3 is TGTGCCAGCAGTCGCGACAGGAATTATCAGCCCCAGCATTTT.

J is TRBJ2-1 and V is TRBV7-2; 8 nucleotides align to TRBD1. This CDR3 is 18 amino acids long. Germline lookup yields CDR1 SGHTA and CDR2 FQGNSA. The trim removed 4 bases at V and 1 base at J, leaving 12 bases unmatched. CDR3 region: CASSSTGQDRGSYNEQFF. DNA for the CDR3: TGTGCCAGCAGCTCCACAGGGCAAGACAGGGGATCCTACAATGAGCAGTTCTTC.

V is TRBV4-2 and J is TRBJ1-6; tentatively, D is TRBD1 (6 bases). Between the trimmed V and J ends, which lost 9 bases and 8 bases, there was a span of 14 bases. Germline assignment: CDR1 LGHNA and CDR2 YNFKEQ. The CDR3 consists of 13 residues. CDR3 in amino acids: CASRRGGDSPLHF. CDR3 nucleotide sequence: TGTGCCAGTCGGAGGGGGGGGGATTCACCCCTCCACTTT.

V is TRBV2 and J is TRBJ2-2; TRBD2 agrees at 7 bases. V lost 8 bases and J lost 6; bases outside the gene matches: 0. Germline CDR1 reads SNHLY; CDR2 reads FYNNEI. This CDR3 is 11 amino acids long. The CDR3 DNA reads as TGTGCCAGCGGGGGGGCCGGGGAGCTGTTTTTT. This encodes CASGGAGELFF.

This clone has a handful of counts. The V and J genes are TRBV7-2 and TRBJ2-2, with TRBD1 matching over 7 bases. V shed 6 bases, J shed 1 base, and the junction held 2 bases outside the gene matches. CDR3 length equals 14 residues. Germline V gene lookup returns CDR1 SGHTA and CDR2 FQGNSA. The CDR3 DNA reads TGTGCCAGCAGTTGGGACAGGAACACCGGGGAGCTGTTTTTT. Protein: CASSWDRNTGELFF.

The sample holds a few counts of this clone. The chain's CDR3 is CASSHRTGSGYTF. The CDR3 DNA reads TGTGCCAGCAGCCATCGGACAGGGAGTGGCTACACCTTC. The genes are TRBV11-3 and TRBJ1-2; 8 bases are a match to TRBD1. Trimming removed 5 bases from V and 7 bases from J; junction bases left unmatched: 6. In germline, CDR1 is SGHNT, CDR2 YENEEA. This CDR3 has 13 amino acids.

This clone has a handful of counts. The V gene is TRBV18, the J gene TRBJ2-1, with TRBD1 identical over 8 bases. Per germline, CDR1 KGHSH and CDR2 LQKENI. Trimming removed 3 bases from V and 3 bases from J; junction bases left unmatched: 4. CDR3 length equals 15 residues. Here the CDR3 DNA reads TGTGCCAGCTCACCCCGGGGACAGGTCTACAATGAGCAGTTCTTC. It is translated as CASSPRGQVYNEQFF.

This clone showed up just a few times. This chain uses TRBV5-1 with TRBJ2-6; 7 bases map to TRBD1. In germline, CDR1 is SGHRS, CDR2 YFSETQ. This CDR3 has 17 amino acids. The V gene end was trimmed by 3 bases and the J gene end by 2 bases; junction bases not matched to a gene: 8. In DNA, the CDR3 is TGCGCCAGCAGCTCAACCGGGACAGAAGCTGGGGCCAACGTCCTGACTTTC. Translating gives CASSSTGTEAGANVLTF.

This clone was found a few times. The chain is built from TRBV5-4 and TRBJ1-5; tentative D call: TRBD1 (6 bases). CDR3 length: 15 amino acids. Germline-derived CDR1 and CDR2 are SGHNT and YYREEE (reference sequence). The V gene lost 4 bases and the J gene lost 0 bases, with 11 bases spanning the gap. CDR3 region: CASSTGTGSNQPQHF. The CDR3 DNA follows: TGTGCCAGCAGCACAGGGACGGGTAGCAATCAGCCCCAGCATTTT. Full variable domain (outside the CDR3, taken from reference TRBV5-4 and TRBJ1-5): ETGVTQSPTHLIKTRGQQVTLRCSSQSGHNTVSWYQQALGQGPQFIFQYYREEENGRGNFPPRFSGLQFPNYSSELNVNALELDDSALYLCASSTGTGSNQPQHFGDGTRLSIL.

The J gene is TRBJ1-5, the V gene TRBV7-2, with D uncertain. Between the trimmed V and J ends, which lost 5 bases and 2 bases, there was a span of 13 bases. Germline CDR1 SGHTA, CDR2 FQGNSA. CDR3 length: 15 amino acids. The CDR3 nucleotides are TGTGCCAGCAGCGCCGACCCCCGGGGCAATCAGCCCCAGCATTTT. As protein: CASSADPRGNQPQHF.